The present T cell receptor (beta chain) was sequenced within a study of cytomegalovirus exposure and HLA in healthy donors. Findings of the study overall: The CMV antigen specificity of a few CMV-associated chains was confirmed through in vitro analysis. HLA-A and HLA-B allele assignments for most subjects were reportedly predicted accurately using TCR beta sequences.

Researchers ran the PCR with 60 Vbeta and 13 Jbeta primers. Profiled with immunoSEQ multiplex PCR; TCRdb holds only in-frame clones, not every one. The sample yields roughly 150,000 clones, 70% to 90% seen once. This CDR3 comprises 14 residues. J was trimmed by 5 bases and V by 3 bases; bases with no gene match: 5. Germline-derived CDR1 and CDR2 are SGHNT and YYREEE (reference sequence). Points on this clone: The target antigen is unknown.

The sequence was collected from a male donor in good health and CMV-seronegative. Sequencing was carried out using PBMCs. V usage is TRBV5-4 and J usage is TRBJ2-5; the match to TRBD1 covers 9 bases. The CDR3 reads CASSYRGLGETQYF. CDR3 DNA: TGTGCCAGCAGCTACAGGGGGCTTGGGGAGACCCAGTACTTC. The full variable domain, completed using reference TRBV5-4 and TRBJ2-5, is ETGVTQSPTHLIKTRGQQVTLRCSSQSGHNTVSWYQQALGQGPQFIFQYYREEENGRGNFPPRFSGLQFPNYSSELNVNALELDDSALYLCASSYRGLGETQYFGPGTRLLVL.